Detailed here is one TCR beta chain. Its target is not known. Expressed TCRB transcripts were sequenced after all isolated RNA was converted to cDNA. Assay: immunoSEQ multiplex PCR; the TCRdb copy retains only in-frame clones and omits some. The sample holds about 930,000 clones; 15% to 20% are singletons and the top ten take roughly 0.025%. Deletions cut 7 bases from V and 9 bases from J, with 13 bases between. This CDR3 contains 12 residues. The germline V gene encodes CDR1 SEHNR and CDR2 FQNEAQ (reference sequence). These data belong to a study of beta chain features in type 1 diabetes. Overall study findings and caveats: Researchers report that Type 1 diabetes patients had moderately but significantly shorter TCRB CDR3s across all four CD4+ subsets. The VDJ junctions of type 1 diabetes patients carried fewer insertions and more deletions.

Per donor, one heparinised blood draw averaged approximately 110 mL. Sorting based on CD45RO/CCR7/CD25/CD127/CD95/CD27 separated CD4+ naive, central memory, regulatory and stem cell-like memory cells. This TCR was sampled from a young woman in good health. Sequencing was done on a sample of naive CD4+ T cells from blood. This sequence joins TRBV7-9 and TRBJ2-1, with no clear D. The chain's CDR3 is CASNPPGGEQFF. The DNA of the CDR3 is TGTGCCAGCAACCCCCCGGGTGGTGAGCAGTTCTTC.